One sample yielded the 10 T cell receptor beta chains listed below, sequenced in a study of identifying expanded T cells in peripheral blood. Profiled with immunoSEQ multiplex PCR; TCRdb holds only in-frame clones, not every one. This sample carries over 85,000 clones, 70% to 90% of them seen once, and the ten largest clones take approximately 4.5%. Material: blood. These receptors all come from a person aged 18 to 75 in good health.

The chain is built from TRBV27 and TRBJ1-2; D may be TRBD1 (6 bases). The CDR3 runs 14 residues. V lost 4 bases to trimming and J lost 4 bases, with 13 bases between them. Germline V lookup: CDR1 MNHEY, CDR2 SMNVEV (reference sequence). The CDR3 sequence is CASSSYRETYGYTF. DNA of the CDR3: TGTGCCAGCAGTTCCTACAGGGAGACCTATGGCTACACCTTC.

This chain joins TRBV4-1 and TRBJ2-3; D not certain. V lost 1 base, J lost 4 bases, and 6 bases lay in between. The CDR3 runs to 13 residues. Germline V gene data show CDR1 as MGHRA and CDR2 as YSYEKL. CDR3 nucleotide sequence: TGCGCCAGCAGCCAAGTTGGGGCAGATACGCAGTATTTT. Protein product: CASSQVGADTQYF.

A note on this clone: The junction departs from germline at one end; a sequencing error may be responsible. The chain couples TRBV18 to TRBJ2-1; the D gene could be TRBD1 or TRBD2 (5 bases each). Germline loops: CDR1 KGHSH, CDR2 LQKENI. The CDR3 covers 16 residues. The CDR3 DNA reads as TGTGCCAGCTCCCCACGCCCGGGGCAGCAGAACAATGAGCAGTTCTTC. Residues: CASSPRPGQQNNEQFF.

In this sample, this clone turned up once. The chain recombines TRBV6-6 with TRBJ1-1; D is ambiguous. The CDR3 runs 14 residues. With 7 bases removed from V and 5 bases from J, the gap between germline ends came to 17 bases. CDR1 and CDR2 (germline): MNHNY, SVGAGI (reference sequence). CDR3 protein: CASTEPPGGTEAFF. The CDR3 bases are TGTGCCAGCACCGAGCCGCCGGGCGGGACTGAAGCTTTCTTT.

J is TRBJ1-2 and V is TRBV2, with 9 bases identical to TRBD1. The V gene end was trimmed by 7 bases and the J gene end by 7 bases; junction bases not matched to a gene: 10. The germline V gene encodes CDR1 SNHLY and CDR2 FYNNEI. This CDR3 has 14 residues. CDR3 loop: CASTADRGIGGYTF. The CDR3, as DNA: TGTGCCAGCACCGCAGACAGGGGGATCGGTGGCTACACCTTC.

The chain couples TRBV5-4 to TRBJ1-5; perhaps TRBD1 as D (6 bases). Germline lookup yields CDR1 SGHNT and CDR2 YYREEE (reference sequence). Between the trimmed V and J ends, which lost 0 bases and 0 bases, there was a span of 10 bases. The CDR3 loop spans 16 amino acids. As DNA, the CDR3 is TGTGCCAGCAGCTTGGGGGGGCGGAATAGCAATCAGCCCCAGCATTTT. Its translation is CASSLGGRNSNQPQHF.

The V gene is TRBV7-2, the J gene TRBJ1-4; 9 nucleotides match TRBD1. In germline, CDR1 is SGHTA, CDR2 FQGNSA. The length of the CDR3 is 14 residues. The ends lost 5 bases at V and 8 bases at J; junction bases unmatched: 6. CDR3 protein: CASSPGQGSEKLFF. In DNA, the CDR3 is TGTGCCAGCAGCCCGGGACAGGGAAGCGAAAAACTGTTTTTT.

Points on this clone: The same CDR3 arises from other DNA sequences in this sample as well. The V call is TRBV6-5, the J call TRBJ2-5; TRBD2 aligns across 7 bases. Per the germline V gene, CDR1 is MNHEY and CDR2 is SVGAGI. The CDR3 sequence is 15 residues long. Trimming took 5 bases from V and 1 from J; bases not matched to a gene: 7. The DNA of the CDR3 is TGTGCCAGCAGTGCCGGGGGAGGGCCCCAAGAGACCCAGTACTTC. Residues: CASSAGGGPQETQYF.

The chain carries TRBV19 and TRBJ2-3; 12 bases fit TRBD2. The J segment lost 1 base and the V segment lost 2 bases, leaving 1 base of the junction unmatched. CDR3 length equals 16 residues. Germline CDR1 reads LNHDA; CDR2 reads SQIVND (reference sequence). The DNA of the CDR3 is TGTGCCAGTAGTATAAGACTAGCGGGGGGCACAGATACGCAGTATTTT. It encodes CASSIRLAGGTDTQYF.

The J gene is TRBJ2-1, the V gene TRBV28, with 8 bases lining up with TRBD2. The CDR3 extends over 14 amino acids. Germline CDR1 is MDHEN and CDR2 is SYDVKM. The V and J ends lost 7 bases and 1 base, in that order; junction bases with no gene match: 3. The CDR3 coding sequence is TGTGCCAGCACCCGGGGGGGTTCCTACAATGAGCAGTTCTTC. Its protein product is CASTRGGSYNEQFF. The full variable domain, with the rest looked up from reference TRBV28 and TRBJ2-1, is DVKVTQSSRYLVKRTGEKVFLECVQDMDHENMFWYRQDPGLGLRLIYFSYDVKMKEKGDIPEGYSVSREKKERFSLILESASTNQTSMYLCASTRGGSYNEQFFGPGTRLTVL.